The sequence of this TCR beta chain was determined in a study of tumor-infiltrating lymphocytes in primary liver carcinoma. For the study at large: All lesions had stage T1-T3 N0M0 and roughly 4 to 11 cm widths. The study, taken as a whole, reports: CD4+ and CD8+ repertoires could not be compared in these unsorted bulk samples. Tumor specimens were characterized by a significantly higher top-250-clone fraction than blood (p = 0.039).

For this clonotype: As yet, its antigen is unknown. At one end the junction does not follow the germline gene, possibly because of a read error.

CDR1 and CDR2 from the germline V gene are MNHNY and SVGAGI (reference sequence). CDR3 length: 13 residues. Blood RNA was derived from unsorted whole blood, and germline DNA was extracted too. Patients were treatment-naive with chronic HBV infection. TCR beta cDNA was reverse-transcribed from 500 to 550 ng of total RNA. The reaction used a constant-region primer and ProtoScript II reverse transcriptase. Libraries of TCR beta came from three nested multiplex PCR rounds with slightly modified ARM-PCR. TRBV1-TRBV30 forward primers paired with a C-beta reverse primer drove the first two PCR rounds, approximately 11 cycles each. TCRdb analysed the multiplex PCR reads with MiXCR anew, one entry per CDR3 protein. Here the sample spans about 210,000 distinct CDR3 sequences, 65% being singletons.

The chain carries TRBV6-6 and TRBJ1-6; 8 nucleotides match TRBD1. The sequencing sample was made of peripheral blood. The receptor comes from a woman aged 60 to 75 with primary liver carcinoma and hepatitis B virus infection. The CDR3, as DNA: TGTGCCATGATGCAGGGGGCGGGCTCACCCGTCCACTTT. Protein product: CAMMQGAGSPVHF.